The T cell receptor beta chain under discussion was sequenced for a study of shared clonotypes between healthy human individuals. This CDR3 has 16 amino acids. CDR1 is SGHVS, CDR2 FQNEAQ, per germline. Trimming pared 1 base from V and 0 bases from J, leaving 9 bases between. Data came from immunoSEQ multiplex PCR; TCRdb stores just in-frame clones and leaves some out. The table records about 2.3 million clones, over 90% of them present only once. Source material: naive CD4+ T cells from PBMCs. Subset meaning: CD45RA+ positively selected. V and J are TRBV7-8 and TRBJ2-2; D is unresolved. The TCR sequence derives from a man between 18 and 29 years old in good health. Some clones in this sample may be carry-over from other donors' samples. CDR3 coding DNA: TGTGCCAGCAGCTTAGAGTGGGGTCCGAACACCGGGGAGCTGTTTTTT. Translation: CASSLEWGPNTGELFF.